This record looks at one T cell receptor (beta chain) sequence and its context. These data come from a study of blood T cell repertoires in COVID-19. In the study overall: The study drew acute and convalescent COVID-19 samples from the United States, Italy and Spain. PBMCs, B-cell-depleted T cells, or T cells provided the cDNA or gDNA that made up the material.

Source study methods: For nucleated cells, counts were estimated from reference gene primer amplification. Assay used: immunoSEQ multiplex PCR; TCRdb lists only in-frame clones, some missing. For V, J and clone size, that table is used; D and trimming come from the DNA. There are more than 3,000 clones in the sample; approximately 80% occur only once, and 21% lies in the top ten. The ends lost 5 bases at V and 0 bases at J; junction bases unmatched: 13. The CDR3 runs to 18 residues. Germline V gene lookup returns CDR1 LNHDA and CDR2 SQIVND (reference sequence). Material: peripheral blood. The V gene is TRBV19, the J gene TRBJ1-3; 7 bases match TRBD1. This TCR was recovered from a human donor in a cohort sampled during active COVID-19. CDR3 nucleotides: TGTGCCAGTAGTTCCCTCCCCGGAGGGGGCAACTCTGGAAACACCATATATTTT. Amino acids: CASSSLPGGGNSGNTIYF.